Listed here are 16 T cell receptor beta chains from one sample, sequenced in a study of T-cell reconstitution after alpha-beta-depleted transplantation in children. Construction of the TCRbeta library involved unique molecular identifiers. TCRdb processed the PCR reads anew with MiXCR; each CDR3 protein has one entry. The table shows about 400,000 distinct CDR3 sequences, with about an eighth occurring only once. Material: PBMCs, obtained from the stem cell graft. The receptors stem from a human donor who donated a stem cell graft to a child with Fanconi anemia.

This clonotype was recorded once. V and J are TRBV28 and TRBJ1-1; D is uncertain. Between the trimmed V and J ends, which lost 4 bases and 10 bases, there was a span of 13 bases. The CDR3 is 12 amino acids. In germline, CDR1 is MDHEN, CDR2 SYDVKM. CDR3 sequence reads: CASSSPPSRAFF. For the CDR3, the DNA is TGTGCCAGCAGTTCACCGCCCTCCCGAGCTTTCTTT.

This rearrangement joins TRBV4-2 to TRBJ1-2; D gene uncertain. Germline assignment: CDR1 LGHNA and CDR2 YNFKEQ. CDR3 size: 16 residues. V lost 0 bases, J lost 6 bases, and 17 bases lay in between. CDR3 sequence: CASSQDTVLRINGYTF. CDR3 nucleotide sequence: TGTGCCAGCAGCCAAGATACGGTGTTGAGAATCAATGGCTACACCTTC.

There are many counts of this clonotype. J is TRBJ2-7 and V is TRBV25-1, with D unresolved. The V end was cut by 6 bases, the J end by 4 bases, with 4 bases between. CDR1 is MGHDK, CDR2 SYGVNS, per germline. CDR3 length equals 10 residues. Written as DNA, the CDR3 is TGTGCCAGCAGGGATTACGAGCAGTACTTC. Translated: CASRDYEQYF.

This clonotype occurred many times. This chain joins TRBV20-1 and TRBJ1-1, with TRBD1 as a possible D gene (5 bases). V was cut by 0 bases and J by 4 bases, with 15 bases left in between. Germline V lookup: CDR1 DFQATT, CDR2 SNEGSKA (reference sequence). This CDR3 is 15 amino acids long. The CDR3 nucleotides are TGCAGTGCTAGAGATCGGCGGGGCCGCGGCACTGAAGCTTTCTTT. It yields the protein CSARDRRGRGTEAFF.

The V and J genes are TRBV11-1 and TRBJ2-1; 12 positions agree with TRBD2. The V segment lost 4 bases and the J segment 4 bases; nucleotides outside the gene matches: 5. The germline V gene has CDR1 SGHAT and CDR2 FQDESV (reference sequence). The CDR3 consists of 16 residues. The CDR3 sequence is CASSSDLAGGYNEQFF. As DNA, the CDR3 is TGTGCCAGCAGCTCTGACCTAGCGGGGGGGTACAATGAGCAGTTCTTC.

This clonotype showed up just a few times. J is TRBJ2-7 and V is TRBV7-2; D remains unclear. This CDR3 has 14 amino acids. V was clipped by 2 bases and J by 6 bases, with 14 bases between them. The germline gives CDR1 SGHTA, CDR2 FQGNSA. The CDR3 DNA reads TGTGCCAGCAGCTTACTTGTGGGGATGGGCGAGCAGTACTTC. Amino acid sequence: CASSLLVGMGEQYF.

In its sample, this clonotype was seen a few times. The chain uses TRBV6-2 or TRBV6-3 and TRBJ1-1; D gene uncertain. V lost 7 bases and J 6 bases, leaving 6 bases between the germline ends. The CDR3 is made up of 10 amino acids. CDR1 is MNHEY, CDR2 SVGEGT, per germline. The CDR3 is CASKGAEAFF. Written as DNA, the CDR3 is TGTGCCAGCAAGGGAGCTGAAGCTTTCTTT.

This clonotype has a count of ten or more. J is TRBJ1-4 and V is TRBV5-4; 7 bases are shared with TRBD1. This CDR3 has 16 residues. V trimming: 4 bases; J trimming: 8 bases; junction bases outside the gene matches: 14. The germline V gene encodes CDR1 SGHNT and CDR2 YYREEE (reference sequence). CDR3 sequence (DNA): TGTGCCAGCAGCAACGCACCCGGGACAGTCCAAGAAAAACTGTTTTTT. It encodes CASSNAPGTVQEKLFF.

CDR3 sequence: CSAEDRAAGELFF. CDR3 bases: TGCAGCGCCGAGGACAGGGCGGCCGGGGAGCTGTTTTTT. V gene TRBV29-1 combines with J gene TRBJ2-2; 8 bases align to TRBD1. The CDR3 consists of 13 residues. Germline V gives CDR1 SQVTM, CDR2 ANQGSEA. After removal of 7 bases from V and 6 bases from J, the junction contained 7 bases not matched to a gene.

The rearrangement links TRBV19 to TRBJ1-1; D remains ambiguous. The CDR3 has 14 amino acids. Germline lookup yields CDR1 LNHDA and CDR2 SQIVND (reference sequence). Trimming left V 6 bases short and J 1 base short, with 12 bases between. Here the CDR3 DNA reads TGTGCCAGTAGCCCCTTCGCAGAGAACACTGAAGCTTTCTTT. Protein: CASSPFAENTEAFF.

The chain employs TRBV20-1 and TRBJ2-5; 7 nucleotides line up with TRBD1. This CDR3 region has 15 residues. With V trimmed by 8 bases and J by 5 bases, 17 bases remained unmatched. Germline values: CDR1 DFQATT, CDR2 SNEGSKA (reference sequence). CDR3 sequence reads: CSMNRGRQFEETQYF. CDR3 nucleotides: TGCAGTATGAACAGGGGACGCCAATTCGAGGAGACCCAGTACTTC.

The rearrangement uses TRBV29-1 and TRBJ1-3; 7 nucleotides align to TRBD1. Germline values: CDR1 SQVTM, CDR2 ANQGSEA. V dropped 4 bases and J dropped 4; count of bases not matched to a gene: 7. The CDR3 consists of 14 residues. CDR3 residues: CSVGQGAAGNTIYF. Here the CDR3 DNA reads TGCAGCGTTGGACAGGGCGCTGCGGGAAACACCATATATTTT. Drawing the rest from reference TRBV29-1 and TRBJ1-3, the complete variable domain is SAVISQKPSRDICQRGTSLTIQCQVDSQVTMMFWYRQQPGQSLTLIATANQGSEATYESGFVIDKFPISRPNLTFSTLTVSNMSPEDSSIYLCSVGQGAAGNTIYFGEGSWLTVV.

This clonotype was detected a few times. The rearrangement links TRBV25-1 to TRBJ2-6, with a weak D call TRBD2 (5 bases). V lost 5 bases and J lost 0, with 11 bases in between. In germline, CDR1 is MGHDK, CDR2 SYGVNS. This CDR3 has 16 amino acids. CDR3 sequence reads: CASSLGIHSGANVLTF. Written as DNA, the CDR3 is TGTGCCAGCAGTCTCGGGATCCACTCTGGGGCCAACGTCCTGACTTTC.

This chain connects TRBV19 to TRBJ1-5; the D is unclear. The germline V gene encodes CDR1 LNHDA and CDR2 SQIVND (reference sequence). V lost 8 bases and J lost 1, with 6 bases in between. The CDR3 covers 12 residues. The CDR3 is CASLGSNQPQHF. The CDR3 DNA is TGTGCCAGTCTAGGGAGCAATCAGCCCCAGCATTTT.

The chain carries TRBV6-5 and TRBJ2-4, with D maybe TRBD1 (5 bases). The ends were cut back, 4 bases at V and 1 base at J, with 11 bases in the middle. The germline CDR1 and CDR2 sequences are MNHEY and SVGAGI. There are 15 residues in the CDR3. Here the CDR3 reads CASSSLAGAKNIQYF. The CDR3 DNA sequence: TGTGCCAGCAGTTCGTTAGCAGGGGCCAAAAACATTCAGTACTTC.

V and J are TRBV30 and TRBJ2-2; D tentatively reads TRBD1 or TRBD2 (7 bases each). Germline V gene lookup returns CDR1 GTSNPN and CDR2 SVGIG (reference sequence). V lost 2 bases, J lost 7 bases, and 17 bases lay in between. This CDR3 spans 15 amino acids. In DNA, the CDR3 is TGTGCCTGGAGTACTTCAGGGGGGGTTGGCGGGGAGCTGTTTTTT. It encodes CAWSTSGGVGGELFF.